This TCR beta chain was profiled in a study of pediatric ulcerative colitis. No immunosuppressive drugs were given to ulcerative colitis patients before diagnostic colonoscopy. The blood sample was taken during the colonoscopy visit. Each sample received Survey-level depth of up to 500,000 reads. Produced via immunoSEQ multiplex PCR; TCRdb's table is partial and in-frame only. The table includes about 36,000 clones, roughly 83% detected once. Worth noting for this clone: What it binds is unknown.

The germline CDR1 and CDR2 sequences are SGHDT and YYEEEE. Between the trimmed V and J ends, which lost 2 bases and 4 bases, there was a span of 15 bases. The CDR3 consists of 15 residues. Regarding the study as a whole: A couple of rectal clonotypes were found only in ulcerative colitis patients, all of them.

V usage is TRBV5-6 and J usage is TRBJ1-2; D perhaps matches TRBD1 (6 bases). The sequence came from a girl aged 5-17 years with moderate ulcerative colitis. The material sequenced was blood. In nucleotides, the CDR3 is TGTGCCAGCAGCTTTCAGGGGAGGACCCTCTATGGCTACACCTTC. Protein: CASSFQGRTLYGYTF.